Each of the 24 T cell receptor beta chains below was sequenced from the same sample in a study of blood T cell repertoires in COVID-19. Only in-frame clones appear in the TCRdb table, and some are missing; sequencing was by immunoSEQ multiplex PCR. In the table there are 150,000 or so clones, roughly 87% of which are singletons. Sequencing used PBMCs or T cells enriched from blood (not recorded which). The origin of the receptors is a woman in her forties or fifties who had recovered from COVID-19.

The genes are TRBV11-3 and TRBJ1-2; D is unresolved. The CDR3 runs 13 residues. Between the trimmed V and J ends, which lost 1 base and 7 bases, there was a span of 10 bases. Germline assignment: CDR1 SGHNT and CDR2 YENEEA. CDR3 DNA sequence: TGTGCCAGCAGCTTAGTCCAACGGAGTGGCTACACCTTC. This codes for CASSLVQRSGYTF.

V is TRBV5-8 and J is TRBJ2-1; 8 nucleotides align to TRBD1. This CDR3 is 15 amino acids long. Germline values: CDR1 SGHTS, CDR2 YDEGEE. With 2 bases clipped from V and 10 bases from J, the junction kept 11 bases outside the gene matches. The CDR3 nucleotides read TGTGCCAGCAGCTTTTCCGACAGGGGAACGGTCGAGCAGTTCTTC. As protein: CASSFSDRGTVEQFF. The whole variable domain, remainder taken from reference TRBV5-8 and TRBJ2-1, is EAGVTQSPTHLIKTRGQQATLRCSPISGHTSVYWYQQALGLGLQFLLWYDEGEERNRGNFPPRFSGRQFPNYSSELNVNALELEDSALYLCASSFSDRGTVEQFFGPGTRLTVL.

The J gene is TRBJ2-7, the V gene TRBV5-1, with a weak D call TRBD2 (5 bases). The V end was cut by 1 base, the J end by 0 bases, with 14 bases between. The CDR3 contains 16 residues. Per the germline V gene, CDR1 is SGHRS and CDR2 is YFSETQ. The CDR3 loop reads CASSLSAGHPSYEQYF. CDR3 DNA: TGCGCCAGCAGCTTGTCTGCGGGCCACCCCTCCTACGAGCAGTACTTC.

For the CDR3, the DNA is TGTGCCAGCAGTAGGGACAGCAGCACAGATACGCAGTATTTT. Translated, it gives CASSRDSSTDTQYF. V gene TRBV2 combines with J gene TRBJ2-3, with 7 bases lining up with TRBD1. The CDR3 is 14 residues long. The germline V gene has CDR1 SNHLY and CDR2 FYNNEI. The V gene end was trimmed by 5 bases and the J gene end by 0 bases; junction bases not matched to a gene: 2.

This chain connects TRBV7-3 to TRBJ2-3; 8 bases map to TRBD1. V lost 5 bases and J lost 3; bases outside the gene matches: 10. The germline V gene has CDR1 SGHTA and CDR2 FQGTGA. The CDR3 length is 16 residues. DNA of the CDR3: TGTGCCAGCAGCCAGACAGGGGTTGGGGCAACAGATACGCAGTATTTT. Amino acids: CASSQTGVGATDTQYF.

The J gene is TRBJ1-1, the V gene TRBV27; no clear D. Trimming took 8 bases from V and 1 from J, leaving 11 bases between them. This CDR3 comprises 13 residues. The germline gives CDR1 MNHEY, CDR2 SMNVEV (reference sequence). The CDR3 reads CASLRLSNTEAFF. Written as DNA, the CDR3 is TGTGCCAGCCTTCGTCTCTCGAACACTGAAGCTTTCTTT.

The rearrangement links TRBV18 to TRBJ1-3; tentative D call: TRBD1 (6 bases). Germline CDR1 and CDR2: KGHSH and LQKENI. The CDR3 consists of 16 residues. V shed 4 bases and J shed 0 bases, with 13 bases lying between them. The CDR3 coding sequence is TGTGCCAGCTCACGCGACAGGTTAAACTCTGGAAACACCATATATTTT. Translated: CASSRDRLNSGNTIYF.

This rearrangement joins TRBV5-6 to TRBJ1-2; 10 bases agree with TRBD1. V lost 1 base and J lost 8; bases outside the gene matches: 11. The germline V gene has CDR1 SGHDT and CDR2 YYEEEE. CDR3 length: 16 amino acids. The CDR3 spells CASSLPGQGVSSGYTF. CDR3 sequence (DNA): TGTGCCAGCAGCTTGCCCGGACAGGGGGTTTCGAGCGGCTACACCTTC. The variable domain in full, with the rest retrieved from reference TRBV5-6 and TRBJ1-2, is DAGVTQSPTHLIKTRGQQVTLRCSPKSGHDTVSWYQQALGQGPQFIFQYYEEEERQRGNFPDRFSGHQFPNYSSELNVNALLLGDSALYLCASSLPGQGVSSGYTFGSGTRLTVV.

V gene TRBV28 combines with J gene TRBJ1-3; 12 positions match TRBD1. This CDR3 is built from 15 residues. Germline V lookup: CDR1 MDHEN, CDR2 SYDVKM. V trimming: 6 bases; J trimming: 6 bases; junction bases outside the gene matches: 6. The CDR3 region is CASRAGTGGENTIYF. The CDR3 region has the DNA TGTGCCAGCAGAGCGGGGACAGGGGGCGAAAACACCATATATTTT.

The rearrangement joins TRBV5-1 to TRBJ1-6; TRBD1 agrees at 9 bases. Germline lookup yields CDR1 SGHRS and CDR2 YFSETQ. This CDR3 is built from 17 residues. V was pared by 4 bases and J by 9 bases, with 14 bases of the junction left unmatched. The CDR3 DNA is TGCGCCAGCAGCAACCGGGACAGGGACTTTGCCGGTTCACCCCTCCACTTT. It yields the protein CASSNRDRDFAGSPLHF. Based on the CDR3 plus reference TRBV5-1 and TRBJ1-6, the full variable domain is KAGVTQTPRYLIKTRGQQVTLSCSPISGHRSVSWYQQTPGQGLQFLFEYFSETQRNKGNFPGRFSGRQFSNSRSEMNVSTLELGDSALYLCASSNRDRDFAGSPLHFGNGTRLTVT.

The chain links TRBV6-5 to TRBJ2-3; 8 nucleotides match TRBD1. Germline-derived CDR1 and CDR2 are MNHEY and SVGAGI. V shed 6 bases, J shed 6 bases, and the junction held 8 bases outside the gene matches. The CDR3 length is 14 residues. The CDR3 bases are TGTGCCAGCAGACCAACGACAGGGGCGGATACGCAGTATTTT. Translating it yields CASRPTTGADTQYF.

V and J are TRBV6-2 or TRBV6-3 and TRBJ2-1, with TRBD2 matching 10 bases. The CDR3 spans 15 residues. In germline, CDR1 is MNHEY, CDR2 SVGEGT. With 6 bases clipped from V and 7 bases from J, the junction kept 9 bases outside the gene matches. CDR3 sequence: CASSSRTSGGNEQFF. The CDR3 coding sequence is TGTGCCAGCAGCAGCCGGACTAGCGGCGGGAATGAGCAGTTCTTC.

This chain connects TRBV25-1 to TRBJ1-4, with TRBD1 matching 10 bases. Trimming took 4 bases from V and 7 from J; bases not matched to a gene: 0. Germline CDR1 and CDR2: MGHDK and SYGVNS. The CDR3 contains 13 residues. This CDR3 reads CASSGTGGEKLFF. The DNA for the CDR3 is TGTGCCAGCAGTGGGACAGGGGGTGAAAAACTGTTTTTT.

V usage is TRBV11-2 and J usage is TRBJ2-7; 8 bases agree with TRBD2. The DNA matches TRBJ2-1 better at its end, which makes the J call doubtful. CDR3 length: 16 amino acids. Germline assignment: CDR1 SGHAT and CDR2 FQNNGV. The CDR3 bases are TGTGCCAGCAGCCTCTCTAGCGGGTACTCCTACAATGAGCAGTTCTTC. Translated, it gives CASSLSSGYSYNEQFF.

The CDR3 DNA reads TGTGCCTGGAGTCTCACTAGGTCTGCCGGGGAGCTGTTTTTT. Its protein is CAWSLTRSAGELFF. The chain carries TRBV30 and TRBJ2-2; tentative D call: TRBD2 (5 bases). This CDR3 is 14 amino acids long. V shed 2 bases and J shed 6 bases, with 13 bases lying between them. Germline V gene sequence: CDR1 GTSNPN, CDR2 SVGIG (reference sequence).

The V gene is TRBV4-1, the J gene TRBJ2-7, with TRBD1 identical over 8 bases. Germline CDR1 reads MGHRA; CDR2 reads YSYEKL. With 4 bases clipped from V and 6 bases from J, the junction kept 11 bases outside the gene matches. The CDR3 loop spans 15 amino acids. CDR3 in DNA: TGCGCCAGCAGCCCCCAGGGACAGGTATGGGGCGAGCAGTACTTC. It translates to CASSPQGQVWGEQYF.

This rearrangement joins TRBV6-6 to TRBJ1-4; perhaps TRBD1 as D (6 bases). Germline-derived CDR1 and CDR2 are MNHNY and SVGAGI (reference sequence). The CDR3 is made up of 15 amino acids. V was clipped by 2 bases and J by 7 bases, with 14 bases between them. CDR3 coding DNA: TGTGCCAGCAGTTACACGGGGGGCCTGGGTGAAAAACTGTTTTTT. This translates into CASSYTGGLGEKLFF.

This chain links TRBV18 with TRBJ2-5; 8 bases are shared with TRBD1. The germline CDR1 and CDR2 sequences are KGHSH and LQKENI. There are 14 residues in the CDR3. The trim removed 3 bases at V and 3 bases at J, leaving 3 bases unmatched. The CDR3 bases are TGTGCCAGCTCACCGAACAGGGGGGAAGAGACCCAGTACTTC. Translated: CASSPNRGEETQYF.

This chain uses TRBV6-5 with TRBJ2-7, with D tentatively TRBD2 (5 bases). V gave up 8 bases and J gave up 6 bases, with 20 bases separating them. CDR1 is MNHEY, CDR2 SVGAGI, per germline. The CDR3 is made up of 14 amino acids. CDR3 in DNA: TGTGCCAGCCAGTTAAGGACTTACACTAGCGAGCAGTACTTC. Protein sequence: CASQLRTYTSEQYF.

This clone appeared a single time. V gene TRBV4-2 combines with J gene TRBJ1-1, with TRBD1 matching 8 bases. This CDR3 spans 15 amino acids. V lost 4 bases and J lost 1; bases outside the gene matches: 5. CDR1 and CDR2 (germline): LGHNA, YNFKEQ. The chain's CDR3 is CASSRRQGTNTEAFF. The DNA for the CDR3 is TGTGCCAGCAGCCGACGACAGGGGACGAACACTGAAGCTTTCTTT.

The chain links TRBV5-1 to TRBJ1-2; D is ambiguous. This CDR3 has 14 residues. Deletions cut 4 bases from V and 0 bases from J, with 10 bases between. Germline V CDR1 and CDR2: SGHRS, YFSETQ. CDR3 sequence: CASSLQASNYGYTF. CDR3 nucleotides: TGCGCCAGCAGCCTGCAGGCGTCTAACTATGGCTACACCTTC.

The CDR3 spells CASQQGQMVTEAFF. In DNA form, the CDR3 reads TGTGCCAGCCAACAGGGGCAGATGGTCACTGAAGCTTTCTTT. This sequence joins TRBV6-5 and TRBJ1-1; 7 nucleotides line up with TRBD1. CDR3 size: 14 residues. The J segment lost 4 bases and the V segment lost 8 bases, leaving 10 bases of the junction unmatched. Germline V CDR1 and CDR2: MNHEY, SVGAGI.

The chain carries TRBV7-2 and TRBJ2-6; tentative D call: TRBD2 (5 bases). Deletions cut 4 bases from V and 0 bases from J, with 13 bases between. The CDR3 spans 17 residues. CDR1 and CDR2 (germline): SGHTA, FQGNSA. As DNA, the CDR3 is TGTGCCAGCAGCTCCACCGGAGGAGTCTCTGGGGCCAACGTCCTGACTTTC. As protein: CASSSTGGVSGANVLTF.

The V and J genes are TRBV6-2 or TRBV6-3 and TRBJ2-7, with 10 nucleotides matching TRBD2. In germline, CDR1 is MNHEY, CDR2 SVGEGT. V lost 0 bases, J lost 7 bases, and 9 bases stayed unmatched. The CDR3 runs to 16 residues. The CDR3 loop is CASSYSWTSGGREQYF. For the CDR3, the DNA is TGTGCCAGCAGTTACTCCTGGACTAGCGGAGGGAGAGAGCAGTACTTC.